This entry lists 16 T cell receptor beta chains sequenced from one sample in a study of cytomegalovirus exposure and HLA in healthy donors. Vbeta (60) and Jbeta (13) primers were used in the PCR. The assay was immunoSEQ multiplex PCR, and TCRdb's table has in-frame clones only and misses some. Among around 150,000 clones listed, about four fifths were seen once. Sequencing used PBMCs. These receptors originate from a woman aged 45-59 years in good health and CMV-seronegative.

This sequence joins TRBV13 and TRBJ1-2, with 9 bases matching TRBD1. With 5 bases clipped from V and 3 bases from J, the junction kept 10 bases outside the gene matches. The CDR3 is made up of 16 amino acids. Germline loops: CDR1 PRHDT, CDR2 FYEKMQ (reference sequence). The CDR3 DNA reads as TGTGCCAGCAGCCGGGGGACAGGGAGGGCTGACTATGGCTACACCTTC. This gives the protein CASSRGTGRADYGYTF.

To note about this clone: The same CDR3 also results from other DNA sequences found in this sample. J is TRBJ1-5 and V is TRBV7-6; D gene unclear. This CDR3 has 13 residues. Germline CDR1 is SGHVS and CDR2 is FNYEAQ. V dropped 5 bases and J dropped 4 bases, with 9 bases sitting between them. CDR3 nucleotide sequence: TGTGCCAGCAGCCCCGACTATAATCAGCCCCAGCATTTT. Its translation is CASSPDYNQPQHF.

The V call is TRBV2, the J call TRBJ2-5; D call uncertain. The CDR3 length is 13 residues. Deletions cut 6 bases from V and 5 bases from J, with 13 bases between. In germline, CDR1 is SNHLY, CDR2 FYNNEI. This chain's CDR3 is CASRPNLGETQYF. The CDR3 DNA reads TGTGCCAGCAGGCCGAATCTAGGCGAGACCCAGTACTTC. Full variable domain (outside the CDR3, taken from reference TRBV2 and TRBJ2-5): EPEVTQTPSHQVTQMGQEVILRCVPISNHLYFYWYRQILGQKVEFLVSFYNNEISEKSEIFDDQFSVERPDGSNFTLKIRSTKLEDSAMYFCASRPNLGETQYFGPGTRLLVL.

The V and J genes are TRBV6-6 and TRBJ2-7; 7 positions agree with TRBD2. V dropped 3 bases and J dropped 4; count of bases not matched to a gene: 9. Germline V gene data show CDR1 as MNHNY and CDR2 as SVGAGI (reference sequence). The CDR3 extends over 15 amino acids. CDR3 region: CASSYRASGVYEQYF. The CDR3 DNA is TGTGCCAGCAGTTATCGGGCTAGCGGAGTGTACGAGCAGTACTTC.

The chain combines TRBV7-6 with TRBJ2-7; unclear D gene. CDR1 is SGHVS and CDR2 is FNYEAQ in the germline V gene. CDR3 length: 14 residues. Trimming pared 0 bases from V and 6 bases from J, leaving 12 bases between. CDR3 nucleotides: TGTGCCAGCAGCTTAGCGCAGAGGAGTTTCGAGCAGTACTTC. This translates into CASSLAQRSFEQYF.

The gene calls are TRBV5-1 and TRBJ2-3; 11 positions match TRBD2. The CDR3 is made up of 15 amino acids. The V gene end was trimmed by 5 bases and the J gene end by 4 bases; junction bases not matched to a gene: 6. The germline V gene has CDR1 SGHRS and CDR2 YFSETQ. The CDR3, as DNA: TGCGCCAGCAGGTTTAGCGGGGGGGCATCAGATACGCAGTATTTT. Protein product: CASRFSGGASDTQYF. Looking up the rest from reference TRBV5-1 and TRBJ2-3 gives the full variable domain: KAGVTQTPRYLIKTRGQQVTLSCSPISGHRSVSWYQQTPGQGLQFLFEYFSETQRNKGNFPGRFSGRQFSNSRSEMNVSTLELGDSALYLCASRFSGGASDTQYFGPGTRLTVL.

In its sample, this clone was seen a few times. The chain uses TRBV21-1 and TRBJ1-1; the D call of TRBD1 is as the table states it, not checked on the DNA. TRBV21-1 is an annotated pseudogene. The CDR3 spans 14 residues. DNA for the CDR3: TGTGCCAGCAGCAAACCTTCCAGACAGCCTGAAGCTTTCTTT. It yields the protein CASSKPSRQPEAFF.

The V and J genes are TRBV7-6 and TRBJ2-2; D unresolved. Trimming left V 3 bases short and J 1 base short, with 3 bases between. The CDR3 spans 13 residues. The germline gives CDR1 SGHVS, CDR2 FNYEAQ. In DNA, the CDR3 is TGTGCCAGCAGCTTCAAGAACACCGGGGAGCTGTTTTTT. Encoded protein: CASSFKNTGELFF.

The rearrangement uses TRBV13 and TRBJ1-6, with 7 positions matching TRBD1. With 6 bases clipped from V and 7 bases from J, the junction kept 3 bases outside the gene matches. The CDR3 contains 13 residues. Germline loops: CDR1 PRHDT, CDR2 FYEKMQ (reference sequence). The CDR3 nucleotides are TGTGCCAGCAGTCCAGGGGGGAATTCACCCCTCCACTTT. Protein product: CASSPGGNSPLHF.

This chain uses TRBV15 with TRBJ2-1; 11 positions agree with TRBD2. J gave up 5 bases and V 7 bases, and 4 bases lay outside the gene matches. The CDR3 sequence is 14 residues long. The V gene's germline CDR1 is LNHNV and CDR2 YYDKDF (reference sequence). As DNA, the CDR3 is TGTGCCACCAAGGGGACTAGCGGCCACAATGAGCAGTTCTTC. Protein: CATKGTSGHNEQFF.

The gene calls are TRBV29-1 and TRBJ2-5, with TRBD2 identical over 11 bases. The J call could be wrong; TRBJ2-7 is a better fit for the DNA end. This CDR3 has 14 amino acids. The germline V gene has CDR1 SQVTM and CDR2 ANQGSEA. CDR3 DNA: TGCAGCGCAGGACTAGCGGGCTCCTCCTACGAGCAGTACTTC. Its translation is CSAGLAGSSYEQYF.

The chain has TRBV7-6 and TRBJ2-3; D gene ambiguous. Germline-derived CDR1 and CDR2 are SGHVS and FNYEAQ. CDR3 length equals 13 residues. V was pared by 6 bases and J by 2 bases, with 9 bases between. This CDR3 reads CASSQAVTDTQYF. For the CDR3, the DNA is TGTGCCAGCAGTCAAGCCGTCACAGATACGCAGTATTTT.

CDR3: CASSLLTNEKLFF. CDR3 DNA sequence: TGTGCCAGCAGCCTATTAACTAATGAAAAACTGTTTTTT. V is TRBV11-2 and J is TRBJ1-4; no firm D call. The V end was cut by 5 bases, the J end by 1 base, with 5 bases between. The CDR3 has 13 residues. Germline CDR1 and CDR2: SGHAT and FQNNGV.

The chain carries TRBV5-1 and TRBJ1-2, with a tentative D call TRBD1 (6 bases). The CDR3 consists of 15 residues. Trimming removed 2 bases from V and 5 bases from J, with 16 bases in between. The germline CDR1 and CDR2 sequences are SGHRS and YFSETQ. As DNA, the CDR3 is TGCGCCAGCAGCTTAGGGGGACACCGGGAATATGGCTACACCTTC. This encodes CASSLGGHREYGYTF.

In the case of this clone: Sequence at one end of the junction differs from germline and may be a read error. The chain couples TRBV7-9 to TRBJ1-6; TRBD1 matches at 7 bases. This CDR3 region has 13 residues. From germline, CDR1 is SEHNR and CDR2 FQNEAQ (reference sequence). The CDR3 is CSSSSGGPSPLHF. The CDR3 DNA reads as TGTTCCAGTTCCTCAGGGGGTCCGTCACCCCTCCACTTT.

This CDR3 reads CASSQDDRGQYEQYF. CDR3 in DNA: TGCGCCAGCAGCCAAGATGACAGGGGGCAGTACGAGCAGTACTTC. The chain uses TRBV4-3 and TRBJ2-7, with 10 bases fitting TRBD1. V trimming: 0 bases; J trimming: 4 bases; junction bases outside the gene matches: 3. The CDR3 sequence is 15 residues long. Germline V gene lookup returns CDR1 LGHNA and CDR2 YSLEER.